One sample yielded the 25 T cell receptor beta chains listed below, sequenced in a study of shared clonotypes between healthy human individuals. Sequencing was performed with immunoSEQ multiplex PCR; in TCRdb, only in-frame clones are kept and a portion is missing. This table holds some 2,000,000 clones, over 85% found once. Sequencing was done on a sample of naive CD4+ T cells sorted from blood. As to subset: CD45RA+ positively selected. These receptors came from a man between 18 and 35 years old in good health.

About this clone: Other DNA sequences in the same sample also yield this CDR3. This rearrangement joins TRBV5-1 to TRBJ2-5; TRBD1 matches 10 bases. The CDR3 length is 16 residues. In germline, CDR1 is SGHRS, CDR2 YFSETQ. Trimming at V came to 0 bases and at J to 5 bases, leaving 7 bases not matched to a gene. The CDR3 region is CASSLVGQGISETQYF. CDR3 DNA: TGCGCCAGCAGCTTGGTGGGACAGGGGATCAGCGAGACCCAGTACTTC. Looking up the rest from reference TRBV5-1 and TRBJ2-5 gives the full variable domain: KAGVTQTPRYLIKTRGQQVTLSCSPISGHRSVSWYQQTPGQGLQFLFEYFSETQRNKGNFPGRFSGRQFSNSRSEMNVSTLELGDSALYLCASSLVGQGISETQYFGPGTRLLVL.

J is TRBJ2-2 and V is TRBV9; 8 nucleotides line up with TRBD1. CDR1 is SGDLS, CDR2 YYNGEE, per germline. Trimming at V came to 1 base and at J to 6 bases, leaving 2 bases not matched to a gene. There are 14 residues in the CDR3. The CDR3 loop is CASSVQGAAGELFF. CDR3 sequence (DNA): TGTGCCAGCAGCGTACAGGGGGCAGCCGGGGAGCTGTTTTTT. Complete variable domain (other parts from reference TRBV9 and TRBJ2-2): DSGVTQTPKHLITATGQRVTLRCSPRSGDLSVYWYQQSLDQGLQFLIQYYNGEERAKGNILERFSAQQFPDLHSELNLSSLELGDSALYFCASSVQGAAGELFFGEGSRLTVL.

The chain employs TRBV30 and TRBJ1-5, with D possibly TRBD1 on 6 matching bases. This CDR3 is built from 17 residues. V gave up 3 bases and J gave up 3 bases, with 21 bases separating them. Germline lookup yields CDR1 GTSNPN and CDR2 SVGIG (reference sequence). CDR3 coding DNA: TGTGCCTGGAGCGCCCTGGGCAGGGGCCTCAACAATCAGCCCCAGCATTTT. It yields the protein CAWSALGRGLNNQPQHF.

This clone was seen just once. The V call is TRBV6-1, the J call TRBJ1-1, with D unresolved. CDR3 length: 13 residues. Per germline, CDR1 MNHNS and CDR2 SASEGT. Between the trimmed V and J ends, which lost 3 bases and 6 bases, there was a span of 11 bases. The CDR3 DNA sequence: TGTGCCAGCAGTGATCTGACATTCTCTGAAGCTTTCTTT. Its translation is CASSDLTFSEAFF.

The genes are TRBV6-1 and TRBJ2-3; maybe TRBD1 (6 bases). Per the germline V gene, CDR1 is MNHNS and CDR2 is SASEGT. V was pared by 1 base and J by 5 bases, with 10 bases between. The CDR3 runs to 14 residues. The CDR3 nucleotides are TGTGCCAGCAGTGAAGTTCCAGGGGTAGATACGCAGTATTTT. Translating it yields CASSEVPGVDTQYF.

About this clone itself: Distinct nucleotide sequences in the sample also encode this CDR3. V usage is TRBV30 and J usage is TRBJ2-3; 8 bases line up with TRBD1. V trimming: 0 bases; J trimming: 1 base; junction bases outside the gene matches: 0. The CDR3 is 14 amino acids. CDR1 is GTSNPN, CDR2 SVGIG, per germline (reference sequence). CDR3 region: CAWSVQGGTDTQYF. As DNA, the CDR3 is TGTGCCTGGAGTGTACAGGGGGGCACAGATACGCAGTATTTT.

The rearrangement links TRBV4-1 to TRBJ2-7, with 7 positions matching TRBD2. CDR1 is MGHRA, CDR2 YSYEKL, per germline. Trimming removed 3 bases from V and 7 bases from J; junction bases left unmatched: 15. The length of the CDR3 is 16 residues. Here the CDR3 reads CASSQPGGTIRGEQYF. The CDR3 nucleotides read TGCGCCAGCAGCCAGCCCGGAGGGACTATCCGGGGAGAGCAGTACTTC.

This rearrangement joins TRBV18 to TRBJ1-1, with 8 positions matching TRBD1. J gave up 5 bases and V 5 bases, and 7 bases lay outside the gene matches. CDR3 length equals 14 residues. CDR1 is KGHSH and CDR2 is LQKENI in the germline V gene. CDR3 in DNA: TGTGCCAGCTCAGCCCGAGGACAGGGTACTGAAGCTTTCTTT. This gives the protein CASSARGQGTEAFF.

The genes are TRBV9 and TRBJ2-7, with 9 nucleotides matching TRBD1. This CDR3 region has 15 residues. The V and J ends lost 3 bases and 7 bases, in that order; junction bases with no gene match: 11. The V gene's germline CDR1 is SGDLS and CDR2 YYNGEE. The CDR3 DNA sequence: TGTGCCAGCAGCGCACCCGGGACAGGGCATGCTGAGCAGTACTTC. Translating gives CASSAPGTGHAEQYF.

As regards this clone: At the DNA level, this CDR3 is encoded by other sequences in the same sample as well. V gene TRBV29-1 combines with J gene TRBJ1-2; D is undetermined. The V end was cut by 0 bases, the J end by 0 bases, with 5 bases between. The CDR3 contains 13 residues. Looked up from germline, CDR1 is SQVTM and CDR2 is ANQGSEA. In DNA form, the CDR3 reads TGCAGCGTTGAAGATCGGACTAACTATGGCTACACCTTC. Protein sequence: CSVEDRTNYGYTF.

About this clone itself: Other nucleotide sequences from this sample produce the same CDR3. V and J are TRBV18 and TRBJ1-1; 7 bases align to TRBD1. The germline CDR1 and CDR2 sequences are KGHSH and LQKENI. The CDR3 totals 15 residues. Trimming at V came to 4 bases and at J to 1 base, leaving 6 bases not matched to a gene. Here the CDR3 reads CASSRTGTENTEAFF. CDR3 nucleotides: TGTGCCAGCTCACGTACCGGGACAGAGAACACTGAAGCTTTCTTT.

V and J are TRBV29-1 and TRBJ1-2, with D maybe TRBD1 (5 bases). CDR3 length equals 12 residues. Germline V gene data show CDR1 as SQVTM and CDR2 as ANQGSEA. V was pared by 6 bases and J by 3 bases, with 11 bases between. The CDR3 region is CSVRVGDYGYTF. CDR3 DNA sequence: TGCAGCGTACGAGTGGGGGACTATGGCTACACCTTC. Filled out from reference TRBV29-1 and TRBJ1-2, the complete variable domain reads SAVISQKPSRDICQRGTSLTIQCQVDSQVTMMFWYRQQPGQSLTLIATANQGSEATYESGFVIDKFPISRPNLTFSTLTVSNMSPEDSSIYLCSVRVGDYGYTFGSGTRLTVV.

The chain employs TRBV15 and TRBJ2-1; 11 bases line up with TRBD2. CDR1 is LNHNV, CDR2 YYDKDF, per germline (reference sequence). Germline trimming cut 0 bases from V and 9 bases from J; bases unmatched to any gene: 7. CDR3 length: 16 residues. This chain's CDR3 is CATSRDLLAGAAEQFF. As DNA, the CDR3 is TGTGCCACCAGCAGAGATCTACTAGCGGGAGCCGCTGAGCAGTTCTTC.

V gene TRBV6-5 combines with J gene TRBJ2-3; D not certain. This CDR3 spans 11 amino acids. V dropped 6 bases and J dropped 5 bases, with 6 bases sitting between them. The germline V gene encodes CDR1 MNHEY and CDR2 SVGAGI. The CDR3 region is CASSHLDTQYF. CDR3 nucleotides: TGTGCCAGCAGCCATCTAGATACGCAGTATTTT.

The chain joins TRBV10-3 to TRBJ1-3; TRBD1 matches 8 bases. The ends lost 6 bases at V and 0 bases at J; junction bases unmatched: 7. CDR1 is ENHRY and CDR2 is SYGVKD in the germline V gene. The CDR3 has 16 amino acids. The DNA of the CDR3 is TGTGCCATCAGCGACAGGGGAGGGGACTCTGGAAACACCATATATTTT. This codes for CAISDRGGDSGNTIYF.

J is TRBJ1-5 and V is TRBV2; TRBD1 might be the D (5 bases). V lost 8 bases and J 4 bases, leaving 12 bases between the germline ends. CDR3 length equals 13 residues. Looked up from germline, CDR1 is SNHLY and CDR2 is FYNNEI. The CDR3 sequence: CASGTDVNQPQHF. The CDR3 DNA reads as TGTGCCAGCGGGACCGATGTTAATCAGCCCCAGCATTTT.

This clone is a singleton in its sample. The chain recombines TRBV9 with TRBJ1-6; 7 positions agree with TRBD1. The CDR3 spans 14 residues. With V trimmed by 1 base and J by 9 bases, 4 bases remained unmatched. The germline V gene has CDR1 SGDLS and CDR2 YYNGEE. Here the CDR3 reads CASSVQGEASPLHF. As DNA, the CDR3 is TGTGCCAGCAGCGTACAGGGGGAGGCTTCACCCCTCCACTTT.

A remark on this clone: The same CDR3 also results from other DNA sequences found in this sample. J is TRBJ1-4 and V is TRBV5-4; 8 bases match TRBD1. Germline lookup yields CDR1 SGHNT and CDR2 YYREEE (reference sequence). The V gene end was trimmed by 4 bases and the J gene end by 4 bases; junction bases not matched to a gene: 3. The CDR3 sequence is 14 residues long. The CDR3 sequence is CASSLGQDNEKLFF. CDR3 coding DNA: TGTGCCAGCAGCCTGGGACAGGATAATGAAAAACTGTTTTTT.

The CDR3 coding sequence is TGCGCCAGCAGCCAAGATCGAGGGGGTAGCGGTAACACAGATACGCAGTATTTT. It yields the protein CASSQDRGGSGNTDTQYF. This chain links TRBV4-3 with TRBJ2-3, with D tentatively TRBD1 or TRBD2 (6 bases each). The CDR3 runs to 18 residues. Deletions cut 0 bases from V and 2 bases from J, with 18 bases between. Germline V lookup: CDR1 LGHNA, CDR2 YSLEER.

The V and J genes are TRBV10-3 and TRBJ1-5; 8 nucleotides agree with TRBD1. J gave up 0 bases and V 4 bases, and 5 bases lay outside the gene matches. Germline CDR1 is ENHRY and CDR2 is SYGVKD. CDR3 length: 16 amino acids. This CDR3 reads CAISGGQAVSNQPQHF. The CDR3 bases are TGTGCCATCAGTGGGGGACAGGCCGTTAGCAATCAGCCCCAGCATTTT.

With regard to this clone: Other nucleotide sequences from this sample produce the same CDR3. The chain couples TRBV7-9 to TRBJ2-5, with D unresolved. This CDR3 is built from 11 residues. The germline V and J ends were trimmed by 4 bases and 5 bases, with 5 bases remaining between them. Germline CDR1 is SEHNR and CDR2 is FQNEAQ (reference sequence). The DNA for the CDR3 is TGTGCCAGCAGCTCGTTGGAGACCCAGTACTTC. Translation gives CASSSLETQYF. Supplemented by reference TRBV7-9 and TRBJ2-5, the full variable domain reads DTGVSQNPRHKITKRGQNVTFRCDPISEHNRLYWYRQTLGQGPEFLTYFQNEAQLEKSRLLSDRFSAERPKGSFSTLEIQRTEQGDSAMYLCASSSLETQYFGPGTRLLVL.

The chain links TRBV27 to TRBJ2-7; D remains ambiguous. This CDR3 contains 13 residues. CDR1 and CDR2 (germline): MNHEY, SMNVEV (reference sequence). V lost 6 bases, J lost 2 bases, and 11 bases lay in between. The chain's CDR3 is CASSGNMAYEQYF. The CDR3 nucleotides are TGTGCCAGCAGCGGAAACATGGCCTACGAGCAGTACTTC.

The chain joins TRBV5-5 to TRBJ2-5, with D possibly TRBD2 on 5 matching bases. Between the trimmed V and J ends, which lost 4 bases and 4 bases, there was a span of 11 bases. CDR1 and CDR2 from the germline V gene are SGHKS and YYEKEE (reference sequence). This CDR3 comprises 13 residues. The CDR3 nucleotides read TGTGCCAGCAGCCCCGGACTGATAGAGACCCAGTACTTC. Translated, it gives CASSPGLIETQYF. Filled out from reference TRBV5-5 and TRBJ2-5, the complete variable domain reads DAGVTQSPTHLIKTRGQQVTLRCSPISGHKSVSWYQQVLGQGPQFIFQYYEKEERGRGNFPDRFSARQFPNYSSELNVNALLLGDSALYLCASSPGLIETQYFGPGTRLLVL.

The chain uses TRBV5-1 and TRBJ2-5, with TRBD1 identical over 9 bases. The V gene's germline CDR1 is SGHRS and CDR2 YFSETQ. V shed 3 bases and J 7 bases; nucleotides not matched to a gene: 13. The CDR3 is 16 amino acids. Here the CDR3 reads CASSWQSGTGQGTQYF. Here the CDR3 DNA reads TGCGCCAGCAGCTGGCAATCCGGGACAGGGCAGGGGACCCAGTACTTC. Full variable domain (remainder filled in from reference TRBV5-1 and TRBJ2-5): KAGVTQTPRYLIKTRGQQVTLSCSPISGHRSVSWYQQTPGQGLQFLFEYFSETQRNKGNFPGRFSGRQFSNSRSEMNVSTLELGDSALYLCASSWQSGTGQGTQYFGPGTRLLVL.

The chain links TRBV2 to TRBJ1-4; D might be TRBD1 (6 bases). The CDR3 is 13 amino acids. Between the trimmed V and J ends, which lost 5 bases and 7 bases, there was a span of 11 bases. Looked up from germline, CDR1 is SNHLY and CDR2 is FYNNEI. CDR3 loop: CASSRGGSEKLFF. The CDR3 DNA is TGTGCCAGCAGTAGAGGGGGAAGTGAAAAACTGTTTTTT. Full variable domain (rest looked up from reference TRBV2 and TRBJ1-4): EPEVTQTPSHQVTQMGQEVILRCVPISNHLYFYWYRQILGQKVEFLVSFYNNEISEKSEIFDDQFSVERPDGSNFTLKIRSTKLEDSAMYFCASSRGGSEKLFFGSGTQLSVL.